These 21 T cell receptor beta chains were all obtained from the same sample, sequenced in a study of cytomegalovirus exposure and HLA in healthy donors. The PCR had 60 Vbeta and 13 Jbeta primers. The table came from immunoSEQ multiplex PCR; TCRdb's copy has only in-frame clones and leaves some out. The data show about 68,000 clones, about 81% seen once. The sequencing input was PBMCs. The receptors originated from a human donor in good health.

The sample holds a few counts of this clone. CDR3 sequence reads: CASSLGLFNEQFF. CDR3 DNA: TGTGCCAGCAGTTTGGGACTTTTCAATGAGCAGTTCTTC. This chain uses TRBV6-5 with TRBJ2-1, with D perhaps TRBD2 (6 bases). The CDR3 sequence is 13 residues long. Deletions cut 4 bases from V and 6 bases from J, with 10 bases between. Germline V gives CDR1 MNHEY, CDR2 SVGAGI.

The chain uses TRBV6-1 and TRBJ1-6; no definite D call. The CDR3 totals 18 residues. The germline V gene encodes CDR1 MNHNS and CDR2 SASEGT. V was cut by 2 bases and J by 0 bases, with 14 bases left in between. The CDR3 protein is CASSELHWASSYNSPLHF. The DNA for the CDR3 is TGTGCCAGCAGTGAACTTCATTGGGCCAGCTCCTATAATTCACCCCTCCACTTT.

The chain has TRBV7-2 and TRBJ2-1; no definite D call. Trimming left V 1 base short and J 4 bases short, with 5 bases between. Germline loops: CDR1 SGHTA, CDR2 FQGNSA. The CDR3 runs 13 residues. CDR3 residues: CASSLELYNEQFF. For the CDR3, the DNA is TGTGCCAGCAGCTTAGAGCTGTACAATGAGCAGTTCTTC.

V usage is TRBV10-3 and J usage is TRBJ2-5; D possibly corresponds to TRBD2 (7 bases). This CDR3 is 17 amino acids long. Trimming left V 0 bases short and J 0 bases short, with 14 bases between. Germline V gene lookup returns CDR1 ENHRY and CDR2 SYGVKD. CDR3: CAISESNAGAYQETQYF. CDR3 coding DNA: TGTGCCATCAGTGAGTCGAACGCGGGGGCCTACCAAGAGACCCAGTACTTC.

The V gene is TRBV6-5, the J gene TRBJ1-2; possibly TRBD1 for D (6 bases). CDR1 is MNHEY and CDR2 is SVGAGI in the germline V gene. The CDR3 totals 14 residues. Between the trimmed V and J ends, which lost 9 bases and 3 bases, there was a span of 17 bases. In nucleotides, the CDR3 is TGTGCCAGTGCTCAAACAGGGTCACACTATGGCTACACCTTC. This gives the protein CASAQTGSHYGYTF.

This rearrangement joins TRBV5-1 to TRBJ1-1, with 10 positions matching TRBD1. This CDR3 region has 15 residues. From germline, CDR1 is SGHRS and CDR2 YFSETQ. The V gene end was trimmed by 3 bases and the J gene end by 5 bases; junction bases not matched to a gene: 7. In DNA, the CDR3 is TGCGCCAGCAGCTATGGACAGGGGGTGAGAACTGAAGCTTTCTTT. This sequence encodes CASSYGQGVRTEAFF.

The chain couples TRBV7-6 to TRBJ2-5, with D perhaps TRBD1 (6 bases). V gave up 4 bases and J gave up 7 bases, with 22 bases separating them. The CDR3 spans 16 residues. Per the germline V gene, CDR1 is SGHVS and CDR2 is FNYEAQ. The CDR3 protein is CASSSWGPTGPRTQYF. CDR3 DNA sequence: TGTGCCAGCAGCTCCTGGGGTCCGACAGGTCCGCGGACCCAGTACTTC.

The chain has TRBV7-9 and TRBJ2-7, with TRBD2 matching 14 bases. The CDR3 loop spans 19 amino acids. Germline assignment: CDR1 SEHNR and CDR2 FQNEAQ (reference sequence). Trimming cost V 0 bases and J 0 bases; bases outside gene matches: 7. The CDR3 DNA reads as TGTGCCAGCAGCTTAGCCCCGGGACTAGCGGGGGTCCTCTCCTACGAGCAGTACTTC. This codes for CASSLAPGLAGVLSYEQYF.

In its sample, this clone was seen a few times. The chain is built from TRBV5-4 and TRBJ2-1; 7 nucleotides match TRBD2. From germline, CDR1 is SGHNT and CDR2 YYREEE (reference sequence). J gave up 2 bases and V 6 bases, and 8 bases lay outside the gene matches. The CDR3 consists of 15 residues. CDR3 amino acids: CASNPGGRTYNEQFF. The CDR3 DNA reads TGTGCCAGCAACCCGGGGGGTAGGACCTACAATGAGCAGTTCTTC. Complete variable domain (other parts from reference TRBV5-4 and TRBJ2-1): ETGVTQSPTHLIKTRGQQVTLRCSSQSGHNTVSWYQQALGQGPQFIFQYYREEENGRGNFPPRFSGLQFPNYSSELNVNALELDDSALYLCASNPGGRTYNEQFFGPGTRLTVL.

J is TRBJ2-3 and V is TRBV30, with D unresolved. Germline V lookup: CDR1 GTSNPN, CDR2 SVGIG (reference sequence). With 5 bases removed from V and 4 bases from J, the gap between germline ends came to 10 bases. This CDR3 spans 12 amino acids. The CDR3 DNA sequence: TGTGCCTGGGAGCATTTAGCAGATACGCAGTATTTT. Its translation is CAWEHLADTQYF.

This chain links TRBV28 with TRBJ1-1; perhaps TRBD1 as D (6 bases). Germline lookup yields CDR1 MDHEN and CDR2 SYDVKM. The CDR3 totals 15 residues. Trimming pared 6 bases from V and 3 bases from J, leaving 17 bases between. CDR3 protein: CASRDIRGTDTEAFF. The CDR3, as DNA: TGTGCCAGCAGAGATATCAGGGGTACGGACACTGAAGCTTTCTTT.

This clone was counted a single time. The chain is built from TRBV4-1 and TRBJ1-4; maybe TRBD1 (5 bases). CDR3 length equals 16 residues. Trimming removed 1 base at V and 7 bases at J, with 16 bases between. From germline, CDR1 is MGHRA and CDR2 YSYEKL. The CDR3 protein is CASSQAILSDTEKLFF. CDR3 bases: TGCGCCAGCAGCCAAGCAATCCTTTCGGACACTGAAAAACTGTTTTTT.

V usage is TRBV10-3 and J usage is TRBJ1-1; D may be TRBD1 (6 bases). V dropped 6 bases and J dropped 2 bases, with 10 bases sitting between them. The CDR3 has 13 residues. Germline V gives CDR1 ENHRY, CDR2 SYGVKD. The CDR3 DNA reads TGTGCCATCAGCGGGACATCTAACACTGAAGCTTTCTTT. It encodes CAISGTSNTEAFF.

The J gene is TRBJ1-4, the V gene TRBV5-4, with D perhaps TRBD1 (6 bases). V was pared by 0 bases and J by 8 bases, with 14 bases between. The CDR3 has 15 residues. CDR1 is SGHNT and CDR2 is YYREEE in the germline V gene (reference sequence). The CDR3 loop reads CASSLAGASYEKLFF. CDR3 nucleotide sequence: TGTGCCAGCAGCTTGGCAGGGGCGTCGTACGAAAAACTGTTTTTT.

The chain joins TRBV28 to TRBJ1-1, with D possibly matching TRBD1 (6 bases). Germline V lookup: CDR1 MDHEN, CDR2 SYDVKM. The V end was cut by 7 bases, the J end by 0 bases, with 15 bases between. This CDR3 spans 15 amino acids. Written as DNA, the CDR3 is TGTGCCAGCAACACTATACAGGGTATGAACACTGAAGCTTTCTTT. This sequence encodes CASNTIQGMNTEAFF.

This clone was counted a single time. This chain links TRBV18 with TRBJ1-5; D unresolved. From germline, CDR1 is KGHSH and CDR2 LQKENI. The length of the CDR3 is 15 residues. V was pared by 3 bases and J by 3 bases, with 12 bases between. The CDR3 DNA follows: TGTGCCAGCTCACCCCTAGGAGGAGACAATCAGCCCCAGCATTTT. Translation: CASSPLGGDNQPQHF.

The chain joins TRBV30 to TRBJ2-2, with 13 bases that match TRBD2. The CDR3 has 18 amino acids. Looked up from germline, CDR1 is GTSNPN and CDR2 is SVGIG (reference sequence). V dropped 1 base and J dropped 0; count of bases not matched to a gene: 5. CDR3 loop: CAWSGLAGGFANTGELFF. The CDR3 DNA reads as TGTGCCTGGAGTGGACTAGCGGGGGGATTTGCGAACACCGGGGAGCTGTTTTTT.

The gene calls are TRBV7-3 and TRBJ2-1; D may be TRBD1 (5 bases). Looked up from germline, CDR1 is SGHTA and CDR2 is FQGTGA. CDR3 length: 15 amino acids. Deletions cut 5 bases from V and 7 bases from J, with 18 bases between. CDR3: CASSPNQGGGNEQFF. The CDR3 nucleotides read TGTGCCAGCAGCCCGAACCAGGGTGGTGGGAATGAGCAGTTCTTC.

V gene TRBV7-9 combines with J gene TRBJ2-7; D possibly corresponds to TRBD2 (5 bases). Deletions cut 0 bases from V and 5 bases from J, with 17 bases between. The CDR3 length is 16 residues. Germline CDR1 SEHNR, CDR2 FQNEAQ (reference sequence). This CDR3 is CASSLASTRRLHEQYF. Here the CDR3 DNA reads TGTGCCAGCAGCTTAGCGTCGACCCGGAGGTTGCACGAGCAGTACTTC.

V usage is TRBV25-1 and J usage is TRBJ2-5, with 9 bases lining up with TRBD1. This CDR3 has 16 residues. From germline, CDR1 is MGHDK and CDR2 SYGVNS. J lost 6 bases, V lost 4 bases, and 12 bases had no gene match. CDR3 bases: TGTGCCAGCAGTGGAACCGGGACAGGGAGTGTAAAGACCCAGTACTTC. Translating gives CASSGTGTGSVKTQYF.

The chain carries TRBV4-1 and TRBJ2-7; 9 bases match TRBD2. The CDR3 runs to 15 residues. J was trimmed by 6 bases and V by 0 bases; bases with no gene match: 6. The germline V gene has CDR1 MGHRA and CDR2 YSYEKL. The CDR3 sequence is CASSQDWASGAEQYF. The CDR3 bases are TGCGCCAGCAGCCAAGATTGGGCTAGCGGGGCCGAGCAGTACTTC.